This is a list of T cell receptor beta chains from one sample in a study of blood T cell repertoires in COVID-19. The repertoire was sequenced with immunoSEQ multiplex PCR; TCRdb's copy has only in-frame clones and lacks some. The sample has about 470,000 clones; roughly 90% are singletons. Source material: PBMCs or T cells enriched from blood (not recorded which). The receptor set was obtained from a woman aged 18-29 years who had recovered from COVID-19. CDR3s include the opening cysteine and the closing phenylalanine or tryptophan. A D gene is named only where the DNA matches it firmly. Size tells how often a clone was seen (once, few, many) or the class of an expanded clone, and some rows leave it out.

V	D	size	J	CDR3	DNA
TRBV5-1	.	.	TRBJ1-4	CASRDSGPGGEKLFF	TGCGCCAGCAGGGATTCCGGGCCCGGGGGTGAAAAACTGTTTTTT
TRBV7-2	.	.	TRBJ1-4	CASSLIRSATNEKLFF	TGTGCCAGCAGCTTAATCAGGTCGGCGACTAATGAAAAACTGTTTTTT
TRBV6-5	.	.	TRBJ1-1	CASRSGNTEAFF	TGTGCCAGCAGGTCGGGGAACACTGAAGCTTTCTTT
TRBV5-5	.	.	TRBJ2-7	CASSLGWTSYEQYF	TGTGCCAGCAGCTTGGGATGGACAAGCTACGAGCAGTACTTC
TRBV29-1	.	.	TRBJ1-1	CSVEEDMYTEAFF	TGCAGCGTTGAAGAAGACATGTACACTGAAGCTTTCTTT
TRBV19	TRBD1	.	TRBJ1-5	CASSTGTVLSPQHF	TGTGCCAGTAGTACGGGGACAGTCTTAAGTCCCCAGCATTTT
TRBV28	TRBD2	.	TRBJ2-3	CASSRYGVAGALSTDTQYF	TGTGCCAGCAGCCGATATGGAGTAGCGGGGGCCCTCAGCACAGATACGCAGTATTTT
TRBV19	.	.	TRBJ1-1	CASTPSGLEAFF	TGTGCCAGTACTCCGTCAGGACTTGAAGCTTTCTTT
TRBV4-1	.	.	TRBJ1-1	CASSQDLVAGEGTEAFF	TGCGCCAGCAGCCAAGATCTCGTGGCAGGGGAGGGCACTGAAGCTTTCTTT
TRBV11-2	TRBD1	.	TRBJ2-2	CASSSTGTGELFF	TGTGCCAGCAGCTCGACAGGGACCGGGGAGCTGTTTTTT
TRBV3-1/TRBV3-2	.	.	TRBJ1-3	CASSQAGNTIYF	TGTGCCAGCAGCCAAGCAGGAAACACCATATATTTT
TRBV5-1	.	.	TRBJ1-2	CASKSEPDSNYGYTF	TGCGCCAGCAAAAGCGAGCCGGACAGTAACTATGGCTACACCTTC
TRBV30	TRBD2	.	TRBJ2-3	CAWSGGGSTDTQYF	TGTGCCTGGAGTGGGGGGGGATCCACAGATACGCAGTATTTT
TRBV27	.	.	TRBJ1-2	CASSFRRGGDGYTF	TGTGCCAGCAGTTTTCGCCGCGGGGGGGACGGCTACACCTTC
TRBV28	.	.	TRBJ1-2	CASSPQGRFHGYTF	TGTGCCAGCAGCCCCCAGGGGCGGTTTCATGGCTACACCTTC
TRBV27	.	few	TRBJ1-1	CASSFSPQGTEAFF	TGTGCCAGCAGTTTTTCCCCACAGGGTACTGAAGCTTTCTTT
TRBV29-1	TRBD1	once	TRBJ1-4	CSGGQGPEKLFF	TGCAGCGGAGGACAGGGACCCGAAAAACTGTTTTTT
TRBV5-5	.	.	TRBJ1-1	CASSPRVGALNTEAFF	TGTGCCAGCAGCCCCCGAGTGGGGGCGTTGAACACTGAAGCTTTCTTT
TRBV28	TRBD1	.	TRBJ1-2	CASSWTGGNLVSGYTF	TGTGCCAGCAGTTGGACAGGGGGAAACTTAGTCTCTGGCTACACCTTC
TRBV6-5	.	.	TRBJ1-1	CASSRLPEIVEAFF	TGTGCCAGCAGCCGCCTCCCGGAGATTGTTGAAGCTTTCTTT
TRBV7-9	.	.	TRBJ1-5	CASSLLTGQLNQPQHF	TGTGCCAGCAGCTTATTGACAGGACAGTTAAATCAGCCCCAGCATTTT
TRBV2	.	.	TRBJ2-5	CASSRDSETQYF	TGTGCCAGCAGCCGGGACTCGGAGACCCAGTACTTC
TRBV6-6	.	few	TRBJ2-7	CASSYSPDEQYF	TGTGCCAGCAGTTACTCCCCCGACGAGCAGTACTTC
TRBV19	.	.	TRBJ2-5	CASSKRGLQETQYF	TGTGCCAGTAGTAAAAGGGGCCTGCAAGAGACCCAGTACTTC
TRBV16	.	once	TRBJ2-5	CASSQLGGETQYF	TGTGCCAGCAGCCAATTAGGCGGGGAGACCCAGTACTTC